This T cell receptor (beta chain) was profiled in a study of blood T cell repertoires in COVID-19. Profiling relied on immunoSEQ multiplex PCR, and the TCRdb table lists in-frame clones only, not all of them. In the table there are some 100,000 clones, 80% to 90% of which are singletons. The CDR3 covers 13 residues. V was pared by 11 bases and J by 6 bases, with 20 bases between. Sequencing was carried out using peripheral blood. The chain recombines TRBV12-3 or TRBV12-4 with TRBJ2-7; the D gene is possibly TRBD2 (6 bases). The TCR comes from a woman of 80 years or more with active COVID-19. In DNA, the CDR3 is TGTGCCTCCGCCGGGAGCCCCCGGGGCGAGCAGTACTTC. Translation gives CASAGSPRGEQYF.